This T cell receptor beta chain was identified during a study of blood T cells in healthy people across ages. The study's findings and limits: Those diversity estimates obtained from one million T cells were thought to be underestimates.

This CDR3 spans 15 amino acids. V lost 0 bases, J lost 6 bases, and 6 bases stayed unmatched. Germline loops: CDR1 MNHEY, CDR2 SVGEGT. A remark on this clonotype: Its antigen is currently unknown.

PCR was performed a second time for about 7 to 11 cycles using a sample-barcoded 5' primer and a J-beta primer mix. TCRdb recomputed calls from the 5' RACE reads with MiXCR, one row per CDR3 protein. The data show over a million distinct CDR3 sequences, roughly 43% seen once. The clonotype was recovered from a woman between 18 and 30 years old in good health. The chain has TRBV6-2 or TRBV6-3 and TRBJ1-1; 8 bases are a match to TRBD1. Sequencing input: blood. The CDR3 here is CASSYSSSGGPEAFF. The CDR3 DNA is TGTGCCAGCAGTTACTCTTCGTCAGGGGGCCCTGAAGCTTTCTTT.